The rows below give T cell receptor beta chains drawn from one sample of a study of Ad26.COV2.S vaccination and SARS-CoV-2 variants. Libraries were prepared by immunoSEQ multiplex PCR; TCRdb keeps only in-frame clonotypes and omits some of them. The table includes 350,000 to 600,000 clones, nearly 90% detected once. Specimen: peripheral blood, collected in a trial of Ad26.COV2.S vaccine versus placebo. Source of these receptors: a person aged 18 to 65 who received the Ad26.COV2.S COVID-19 vaccine or a placebo. The conserved cysteine and the conserved F or W are not part of the CDR3 here.

j_call v_call cdr3_aa
TRBJ2-7 TRBV13 ASSPAGYEQY
TRBJ2-5 TRBV15 ATSTRLGGAQY
TRBJ1-3 TRBV7-2 ASRDRPHGNTIY
TRBJ2-7 TRBV3-1/TRBV3-2 ASSQRLTESYEQY
TRBJ2-3 TRBV6-1 ASSEPARDTQY
TRBJ1-2 TRBV5-1 ASSPVPDSGYGYT
TRBJ1-1 TRBV13 ASSFWANTEAF
TRBJ1-2 TRBV10-3 AISDGTRGYT
TRBJ2-3 TRBV7-8 ASSPDTSGGTDTQY
TRBJ1-1 TRBV29-1 SAPGQVDTEAF
TRBJ2-7 TRBV18 ASSPPSLTYEQY